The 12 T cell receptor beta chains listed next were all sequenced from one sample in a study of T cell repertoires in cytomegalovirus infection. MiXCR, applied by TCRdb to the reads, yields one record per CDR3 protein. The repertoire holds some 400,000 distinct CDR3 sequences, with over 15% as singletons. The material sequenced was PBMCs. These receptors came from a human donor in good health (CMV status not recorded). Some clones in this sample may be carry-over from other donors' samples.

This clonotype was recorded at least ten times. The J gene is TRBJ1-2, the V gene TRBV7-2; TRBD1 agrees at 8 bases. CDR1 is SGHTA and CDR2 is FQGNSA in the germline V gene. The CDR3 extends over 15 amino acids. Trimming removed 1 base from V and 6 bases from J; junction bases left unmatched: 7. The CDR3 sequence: CASSLGTGYSDGYTF. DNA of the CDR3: TGTGCCAGCAGCTTAGGGACAGGGTATTCGGATGGCTACACCTTC.

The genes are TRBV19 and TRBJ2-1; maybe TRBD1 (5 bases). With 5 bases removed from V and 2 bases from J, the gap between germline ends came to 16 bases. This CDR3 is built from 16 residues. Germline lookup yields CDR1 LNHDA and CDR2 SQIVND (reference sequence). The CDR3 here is CASSPLDISPYNEQFF. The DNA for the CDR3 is TGTGCCAGTAGTCCCCTGGACATTTCTCCCTACAATGAGCAGTTCTTC.

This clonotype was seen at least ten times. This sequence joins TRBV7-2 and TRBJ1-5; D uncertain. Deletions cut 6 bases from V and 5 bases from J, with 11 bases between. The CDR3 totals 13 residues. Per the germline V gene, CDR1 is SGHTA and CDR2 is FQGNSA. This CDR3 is CASSSVRDQPQHF. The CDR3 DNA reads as TGTGCCAGCAGTTCGGTTCGGGATCAGCCCCAGCATTTT.

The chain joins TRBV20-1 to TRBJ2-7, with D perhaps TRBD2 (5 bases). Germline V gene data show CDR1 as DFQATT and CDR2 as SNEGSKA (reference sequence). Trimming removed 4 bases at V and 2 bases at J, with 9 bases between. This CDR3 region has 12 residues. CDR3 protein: CSAMTGTYEQYF. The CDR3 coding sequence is TGCAGTGCTATGACGGGAACCTACGAGCAGTACTTC.

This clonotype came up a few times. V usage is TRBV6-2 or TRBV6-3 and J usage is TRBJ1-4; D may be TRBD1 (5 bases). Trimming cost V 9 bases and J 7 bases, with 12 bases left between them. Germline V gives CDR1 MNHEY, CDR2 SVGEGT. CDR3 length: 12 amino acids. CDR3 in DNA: TGTGCCAGTTTCGACAGCGTTGAAAAACTGTTTTTT. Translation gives CASFDSVEKLFF.

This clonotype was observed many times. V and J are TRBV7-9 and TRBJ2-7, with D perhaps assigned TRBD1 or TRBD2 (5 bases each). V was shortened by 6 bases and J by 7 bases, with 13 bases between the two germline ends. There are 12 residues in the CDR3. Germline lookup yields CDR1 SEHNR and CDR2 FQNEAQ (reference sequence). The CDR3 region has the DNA TGTGCCAGCAGACTAGGGACGGGGGAGCAGTACTTC. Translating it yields CASRLGTGEQYF.

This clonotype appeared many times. In nucleotides, the CDR3 is TGTGCCAGCAGCTTGGGGGTAAGCGGAGATACGCAGTATTTT. This translates into CASSLGVSGDTQYF. V usage is TRBV7-2 and J usage is TRBJ2-3, with D perhaps being TRBD1 or TRBD2 (5 bases each). The V end was cut by 3 bases, the J end by 5 bases, with 12 bases between. CDR3 length: 14 residues. The germline V gene encodes CDR1 SGHTA and CDR2 FQGNSA. The entire variable domain, with the rest obtained from reference TRBV7-2 and TRBJ2-3, is as follows: GAGVSQSPSNKVTEKGKDVELRCDPISGHTALYWYRQSLGQGLEFLIYFQGNSAPDKSGLPSDRFSAERTGGSVSTLTIQRTQQEDSAVYLCASSLGVSGDTQYFGPGTRLTVL.

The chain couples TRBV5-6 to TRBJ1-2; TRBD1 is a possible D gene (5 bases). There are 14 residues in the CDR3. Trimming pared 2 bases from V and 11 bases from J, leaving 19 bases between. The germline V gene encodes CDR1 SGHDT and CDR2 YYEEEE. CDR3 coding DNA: TGTGCCAGCAGCTTTAGGGCAGGGAGTGAATTTTACACCTTC. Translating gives CASSFRAGSEFYTF.

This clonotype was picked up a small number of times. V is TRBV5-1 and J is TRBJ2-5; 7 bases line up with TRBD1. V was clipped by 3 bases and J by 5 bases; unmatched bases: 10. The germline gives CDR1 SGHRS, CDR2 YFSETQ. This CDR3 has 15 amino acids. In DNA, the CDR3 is TGCGCCAGCAGCTCGGGCCCAGGGACAGCGGAGACCCAGTACTTC. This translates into CASSSGPGTAETQYF.

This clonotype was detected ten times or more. CDR3 bases: TGTGCCAGCAGCTTGCTACGCACAGATACGCAGTATTTT. This sequence encodes CASSLLRTDTQYF. The chain joins TRBV7-9 to TRBJ2-3; no reliable D call. Germline loops: CDR1 SEHNR, CDR2 FQNEAQ (reference sequence). This CDR3 spans 13 amino acids. V gave up 3 bases and J gave up 1 base, with 5 bases separating them.

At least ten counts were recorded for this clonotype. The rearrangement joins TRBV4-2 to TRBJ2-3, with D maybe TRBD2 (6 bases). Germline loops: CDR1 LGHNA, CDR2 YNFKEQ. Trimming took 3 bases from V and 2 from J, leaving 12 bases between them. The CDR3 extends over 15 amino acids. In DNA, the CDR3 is TGTGCCAGCAGCCATTACCGGGGACTCACAGATACGCAGTATTTT. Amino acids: CASSHYRGLTDTQYF.

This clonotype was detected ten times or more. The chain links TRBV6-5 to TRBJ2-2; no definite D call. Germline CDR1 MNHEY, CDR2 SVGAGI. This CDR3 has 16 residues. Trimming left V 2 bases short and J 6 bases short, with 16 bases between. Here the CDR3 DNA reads TGTGCCAGCAGTTACGATAGTGTGGCGGTTGCCGGGGAGCTGTTTTTT. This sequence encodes CASSYDSVAVAGELFF.